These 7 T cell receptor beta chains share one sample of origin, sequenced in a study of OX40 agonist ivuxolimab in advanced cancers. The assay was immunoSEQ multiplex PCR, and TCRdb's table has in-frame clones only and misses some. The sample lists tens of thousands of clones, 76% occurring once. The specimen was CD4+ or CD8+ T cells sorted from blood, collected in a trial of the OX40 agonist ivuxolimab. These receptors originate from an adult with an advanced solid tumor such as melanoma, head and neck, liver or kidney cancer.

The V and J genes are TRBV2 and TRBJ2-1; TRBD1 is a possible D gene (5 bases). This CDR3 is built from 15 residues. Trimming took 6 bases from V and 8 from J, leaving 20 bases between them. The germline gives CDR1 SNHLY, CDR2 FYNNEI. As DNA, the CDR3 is TGTGCCAGCAGCGACAGCTTGGGCCGTATCCATGAGCAGTTCTTC. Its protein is CASSDSLGRIHEQFF. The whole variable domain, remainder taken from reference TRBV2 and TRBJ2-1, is EPEVTQTPSHQVTQMGQEVILRCVPISNHLYFYWYRQILGQKVEFLVSFYNNEISEKSEIFDDQFSVERPDGSNFTLKIRSTKLEDSAMYFCASSDSLGRIHEQFFGPGTRLTVL.

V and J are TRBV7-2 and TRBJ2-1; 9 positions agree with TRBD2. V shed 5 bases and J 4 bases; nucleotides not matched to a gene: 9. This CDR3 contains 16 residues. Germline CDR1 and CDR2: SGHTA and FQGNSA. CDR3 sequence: CASSTRLAATYNEQFF. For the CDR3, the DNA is TGTGCCAGCAGCACTAGACTAGCGGCTACGTACAATGAGCAGTTCTTC. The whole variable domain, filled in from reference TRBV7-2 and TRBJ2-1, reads GAGVSQSPSNKVTEKGKDVELRCDPISGHTALYWYRQSLGQGLEFLIYFQGNSAPDKSGLPSDRFSAERTGGSVSTLTIQRTQQEDSAVYLCASSTRLAATYNEQFFGPGTRLTVL.

CDR3 sequence reads: CASSLAGGQGFYYGYTF. The CDR3 nucleotides are TGTGCCAGCAGCTTAGCTGGGGGACAGGGGTTTTACTATGGCTACACCTTC. The J gene is TRBJ1-2, the V gene TRBV11-3; 10 nucleotides match TRBD1. This CDR3 region has 17 residues. With 1 base clipped from V and 3 bases from J, the junction kept 8 bases outside the gene matches. Germline values: CDR1 SGHNT, CDR2 YENEEA.

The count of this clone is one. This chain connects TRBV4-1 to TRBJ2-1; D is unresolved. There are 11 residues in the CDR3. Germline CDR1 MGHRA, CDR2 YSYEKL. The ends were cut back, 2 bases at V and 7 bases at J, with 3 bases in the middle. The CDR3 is CASSQQNEQFF. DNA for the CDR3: TGCGCCAGCAGCCAACAGAATGAGCAGTTCTTC.

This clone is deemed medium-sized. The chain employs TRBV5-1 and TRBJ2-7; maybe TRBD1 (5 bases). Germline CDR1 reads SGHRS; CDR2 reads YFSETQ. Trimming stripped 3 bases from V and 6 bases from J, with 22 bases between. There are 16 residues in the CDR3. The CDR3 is CASSSRPGQGKPEQYF. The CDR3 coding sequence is TGCGCCAGCAGCTCTAGACCAGGGCAGGGTAAACCCGAGCAGTACTTC.

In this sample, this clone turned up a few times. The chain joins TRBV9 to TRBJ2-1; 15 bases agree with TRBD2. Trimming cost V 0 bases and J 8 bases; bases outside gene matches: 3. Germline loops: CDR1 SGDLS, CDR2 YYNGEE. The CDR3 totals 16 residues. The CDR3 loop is CASSVGTSGGVDEQFF. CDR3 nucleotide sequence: TGTGCCAGCAGCGTAGGGACTAGCGGGGGGGTCGATGAGCAGTTCTTC.

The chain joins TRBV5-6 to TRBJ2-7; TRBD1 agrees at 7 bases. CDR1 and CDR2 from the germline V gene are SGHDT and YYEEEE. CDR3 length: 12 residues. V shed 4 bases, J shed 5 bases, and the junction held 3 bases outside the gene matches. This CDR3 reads CASSPGQDEQYF. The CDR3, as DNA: TGTGCCAGCAGCCCCGGACAGGACGAGCAGTACTTC.